These T cell receptor beta chains were read from a single sample in a study of T cell responses to AZD1222 COVID-19 vaccine. Data came from immunoSEQ multiplex PCR; TCRdb stores just in-frame clones and leaves some out. The sample holds around 150,000 clones, roughly 85% seen once. The material sequenced was peripheral blood, taken 28 days after the second dose of the MenACWY control vaccine. Receptors originate from an adult who received the MenACWY meningococcal vaccine as a control. The CDR3 runs from the conserved cysteine through the conserved F or W. The order of the fields is CDR3 DNA, CDR3 protein, V gene, D gene, J gene. A D gene is named only where the DNA matches it firmly.

cdr3_nt: TGTGCCAGCAGTCCCAGGAGGGGCTTTAACTATGGCTACACCTTC
cdr3_aa: CASSPRRGFNYGYTF
v_call: TRBV28
d_call: NA
j_call: TRBJ1-2

cdr3_nt: TGTGCCAGTACCACTCGGACAGGGTTTGACTATGGCTACACCTTC
cdr3_aa: CASTTRTGFDYGYTF
v_call: TRBV19
d_call: TRBD1
j_call: TRBJ1-2

cdr3_nt: TGTGCCAGCAGCTTTCCGGGACGGAATGAAAAACTGTTTTTT
cdr3_aa: CASSFPGRNEKLFF
v_call: TRBV7-8
d_call: NA
j_call: TRBJ1-4

cdr3_nt: TGTGCCAGCAGTCCGTTGGGGACAGGGGGATACACTGAAGCTTTCTTT
cdr3_aa: CASSPLGTGGYTEAFF
v_call: TRBV11-2
d_call: TRBD1
j_call: TRBJ1-1

cdr3_nt: TGTGCCAGCAGCCAAGACAACACCGGGGAGCTGTTTTTT
cdr3_aa: CASSQDNTGELFF
v_call: TRBV3-1/TRBV3-2
d_call: NA
j_call: TRBJ2-2

cdr3_nt: TGTGCCAGCAGCAGCTACAGCGCGACAGGACAGTATTTT
cdr3_aa: CASSSYSATGQYF
v_call: TRBV7-2
d_call: NA
j_call: TRBJ2-3

cdr3_nt: TGCGCCAGCAGCTCCGGGTCCTCAGATACGCAGTATTTT
cdr3_aa: CASSSGSSDTQYF
v_call: TRBV5-1
d_call: NA
j_call: TRBJ2-3

cdr3_nt: TGCGCCAGCAGCTCAAGACAGGGGGCTGGGACAGATACGCAGTATTTT
cdr3_aa: CASSSRQGAGTDTQYF
v_call: TRBV5-1
d_call: TRBD1
j_call: TRBJ2-3

cdr3_nt: TGTGCCAGCAGCCTGGGGGCAGGGAACACCGGGGAGCTGTTTTTT
cdr3_aa: CASSLGAGNTGELFF
v_call: TRBV5-6
d_call: NA
j_call: TRBJ2-2

cdr3_nt: TGTGCCAGCCAACTACTAAGAGGACGGTCCAGCAATCAGCCCCAGCATTTT
cdr3_aa: CASQLLRGRSSNQPQHF
v_call: TRBV11-3
d_call: NA
j_call: TRBJ1-5